The rows below give T cell receptor beta chains drawn from one sample of a study of follicular helper T cells after annual influenza vaccination. Profiled with immunoSEQ multiplex PCR; TCRdb holds only in-frame clones, not every one. This table holds around 600 clones, more than 65% found once. The sample here was CXCR5+ CD38+ circulating T follicular helper cells from blood, taken 7 days after influenza vaccination. The receptors come from an adult who received the influenza vaccine. CDR3s include the opening cysteine and the closing phenylalanine or tryptophan.

>TRBV29-1|TRBJ1-1|13
CSVLGQADTEAFF
>TRBV4-2|TRBJ2-1|18
CASSQPGVGTGVYNEQFF
>TRBV5-3|TRBJ1-2|16
CARSLGQGAVIYGYTF
>TRBV7-8|TRBJ2-5|14
CASSLRAAPETQYF